Below, one T cell receptor (beta chain) is given with its context. The CDR3 spans 14 residues. Germline values: CDR1 MGHRA, CDR2 YSYEKL. V shed 2 bases and J 8 bases; nucleotides not matched to a gene: 5. The repertoire was sequenced with immunoSEQ multiplex PCR; TCRdb's copy has only in-frame clones and lacks some. This table has about 24,000 clones, 87% appearing once. The source of the sample is a study of PD-L1 blockade in urothelial cancer. This chain uses TRBV4-1 with TRBJ2-1; 8 bases map to TRBD1. The sequencing used PBMCs, collected around atezolizumab (anti-PD-L1) treatment. The receptor was isolated from a man aged 50 to 60 with urothelial cancer. The DNA for the CDR3 is TGCGCCAGCAGCCAATGGACAGGGCAGGATGAGCAGTTCTTC. Encoded protein: CASSQWTGQDEQFF.